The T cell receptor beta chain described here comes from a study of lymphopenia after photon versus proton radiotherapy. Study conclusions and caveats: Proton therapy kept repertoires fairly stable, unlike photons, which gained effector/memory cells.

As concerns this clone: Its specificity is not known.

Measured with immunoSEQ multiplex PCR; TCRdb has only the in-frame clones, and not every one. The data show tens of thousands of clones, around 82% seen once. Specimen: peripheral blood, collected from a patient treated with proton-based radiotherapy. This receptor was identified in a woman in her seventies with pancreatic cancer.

The CDR3 region has the DNA TGCGCCAGCAGCCTCTCTCTGAGCGGGTCGGCCACGAATGAGCAGTTCTTC. Translation: CASSLSLSGSATNEQFF. The rearrangement links TRBV4-1 to TRBJ2-1; D is possibly TRBD2 (6 bases). Trimming removed 4 bases at V and 7 bases at J, with 23 bases between. The germline V gene encodes CDR1 MGHRA and CDR2 YSYEKL. The CDR3 is made up of 17 amino acids.